This TCR beta chain was obtained from a study of somatic mutations in cytotoxic T cells in rheumatoid arthritis. The CDR3 length is 13 residues. Between the trimmed V and J ends, which lost 7 bases and 0 bases, there was a span of 11 bases. Germline V gives CDR1 SGHKS, CDR2 YYEKEE (reference sequence). Produced via immunoSEQ multiplex PCR; TCRdb's table is partial and in-frame only. The table includes roughly 9,800 clones, approximately 80% detected once. Note on this clone: Its antigen is not identified.

Researchers isolated CD4+ and CD8+ cells by positive magnetic bead selection and then checked their purity by flow cytometry. Whole-study findings and limits: CD8+ clonality rose with age in rheumatoid arthritis patients, unlike in healthy controls. Measurement of CD8+ T-cell clonality revealed no significant difference between rheumatoid arthritis patients and age-matched healthy controls.

Sequencing was done on a sample of CD8+ T cells sorted from blood. The receptor comes from an adult with rheumatoid arthritis. The rearrangement joins TRBV5-5 to TRBJ2-7; D is uncertain. CDR3 in amino acids: CASETFSSYEQYF. In DNA form, the CDR3 reads TGTGCCAGCGAGACTTTTAGCTCCTACGAGCAGTACTTC.